This is a list of T cell receptor beta chains from one sample in a study of blood T cell repertoires in COVID-19. Sequencing used immunoSEQ multiplex PCR; TCRdb keeps in-frame clones, though not all of them. The sample includes under 200,000 clones, approximately 84% of them seen just once. Sequenced: peripheral blood. These receptors all stem from a woman over 75 with acute or convalescent COVID-19. Both conserved end residues are part of each CDR3. Fields, in order: CDR3 DNA, CDR3 protein, V gene, clone size, J gene, D gene. A D gene is named only where the DNA matches it firmly. Clone size is stated in some rows and not others, as once, few, many or a class when expanded.

CDR3nt: TGTGCTAGTGGTTCGCAGGGCGGCACTGAAGCTTTCTTT
CDR3aa: CASGSQGGTEAFF
v_gene: TRBV12-5
abundance: .
j_gene: TRBJ1-1
d_gene: .

CDR3nt: TGTGCCAGCTCCTTCACTGTGGGGCCCAATGAGCAGTTCTTC
CDR3aa: CASSFTVGPNEQFF
v_gene: TRBV18
abundance: .
j_gene: TRBJ2-1
d_gene: .

CDR3nt: TGTGCCACCAGTGACTCCGGGACAGGGGGCTATGCTCGCCTCCATAGCAATCAGCCCCAGCATTTT
CDR3aa: CATSDSGTGGYARLHSNQPQHF
v_gene: TRBV24-1
abundance: .
j_gene: TRBJ1-5
d_gene: TRBD1

CDR3nt: TGTGCCAGCAGTTTAACTGGGCTCGGAAACACCATATATTTT
CDR3aa: CASSLTGLGNTIYF
v_gene: TRBV6-5
abundance: .
j_gene: TRBJ1-3
d_gene: .

CDR3nt: TGTGCCAGCTCACCAAGGACTACCAATTACAATGAGCAGTTCTTC
CDR3aa: CASSPRTTNYNEQFF
v_gene: TRBV18
abundance: .
j_gene: TRBJ2-1
d_gene: .

CDR3nt: TGCGCCAGTGATCCGGGACAGTCCGGGGATACGCAGTATTTT
CDR3aa: CASDPGQSGDTQYF
v_gene: TRBV5-1
abundance: .
j_gene: TRBJ2-3
d_gene: TRBD1

CDR3nt: TGTGCCAGCAGCATCAGACAGGGGCATGCAGATACGCAGTATTTT
CDR3aa: CASSIRQGHADTQYF
v_gene: TRBV11-2
abundance: .
j_gene: TRBJ2-3
d_gene: TRBD1

CDR3nt: TGTGCCAGCAGTGAATGGGGGCCAGAAAACATTCAGTACTTC
CDR3aa: CASSEWGPENIQYF
v_gene: TRBV2
abundance: .
j_gene: TRBJ2-4
d_gene: .

CDR3nt: TGTGCCAGCAGCCGACGGGACATTCCCAATCAGCCCCAGCATTTT
CDR3aa: CASSRRDIPNQPQHF
v_gene: TRBV6-2/TRBV6-3
abundance: .
j_gene: TRBJ1-5
d_gene: .

CDR3nt: TGTGCCAGCAGTATGGGGGGACTCGGGCGCACTGAAGCTTTCTTT
CDR3aa: CASSMGGLGRTEAFF
v_gene: TRBV2
abundance: .
j_gene: TRBJ1-1
d_gene: .

CDR3nt: TGTGCCAGCAGTGCCCTTGGGAATGTGTTGGGAGGTGGCACTGAAGCTTTCTTT
CDR3aa: CASSALGNVLGGGTEAFF
v_gene: TRBV6-4
abundance: few
j_gene: TRBJ1-1
d_gene: .

CDR3nt: TGTGCCAGCAGGCCCACAGGGGAAGGATCCGGGGAGCTGTTTTTT
CDR3aa: CASRPTGEGSGELFF
v_gene: TRBV28
abundance: .
j_gene: TRBJ2-2
d_gene: TRBD1

CDR3nt: TGTGCCATCAGTGAGTCGAGGGATGAGCAGTTCTTC
CDR3aa: CAISESRDEQFF
v_gene: TRBV10-3
abundance: .
j_gene: TRBJ2-1
d_gene: .

CDR3nt: TGTGCCAGCAGTGGCCAAGCGGGTCAGCCCCAGCATTTT
CDR3aa: CASSGQAGQPQHF
v_gene: TRBV6-4
abundance: .
j_gene: TRBJ1-5
d_gene: .

CDR3nt: TGTGCCAGCAGCCAGGGGCTACTGAACACTGAAGCTTTCTTT
CDR3aa: CASSQGLLNTEAFF
v_gene: TRBV5-6
abundance: .
j_gene: TRBJ1-1
d_gene: .

CDR3nt: TGTGCCAGCTCACCCTATCTGACAGACAGGGGAAGAGATACGCAGTATTTT
CDR3aa: CASSPYLTDRGRDTQYF
v_gene: TRBV18
abundance: once
j_gene: TRBJ2-3
d_gene: TRBD1

CDR3nt: TGTGCCAGCTCCACGGGGGTGAACACTGAAGCTTTCTTT
CDR3aa: CASSTGVNTEAFF
v_gene: TRBV18
abundance: .
j_gene: TRBJ1-1
d_gene: .

CDR3nt: TGCGCCAGCAGCTTGTCCGGAGGTTTCGATTACTACACCTTC
CDR3aa: CASSLSGGFDYYTF
v_gene: TRBV5-1
abundance: .
j_gene: TRBJ1-2
d_gene: .

CDR3nt: TGTGCCAGTAGTTTCGGAGGAGGGGACCAGCCCCAGCATTTT
CDR3aa: CASSFGGGDQPQHF
v_gene: TRBV19
abundance: .
j_gene: TRBJ1-5
d_gene: .

CDR3nt: TGTGCCAGCAGAGGACAGTACAATGAGCAGTTCTTC
CDR3aa: CASRGQYNEQFF
v_gene: TRBV6-5
abundance: .
j_gene: TRBJ2-1
d_gene: .

CDR3nt: TGTGCCAGTACCCAGGGACAGACAAACACCGGGGAGCTGTTTTTT
CDR3aa: CASTQGQTNTGELFF
v_gene: TRBV19
abundance: once
j_gene: TRBJ2-2
d_gene: TRBD1

CDR3nt: TGTGCCAGTAGTATGGGACAGACATTTACCTCGGGAGCTTTCTTT
CDR3aa: CASSMGQTFTSGAFF
v_gene: TRBV19
abundance: .
j_gene: TRBJ1-1
d_gene: TRBD1

CDR3nt: TGTGCCAGCAGTGGGGACAGGGCTTACCAGCCCCAGCATTTT
CDR3aa: CASSGDRAYQPQHF
v_gene: TRBV2
abundance: once
j_gene: TRBJ1-5
d_gene: TRBD1

CDR3nt: TGTGCCAGCAGCTTAGGGGTTTCCGCGTCGGGCACTGAAGCTTTCTTT
CDR3aa: CASSLGVSASGTEAFF
v_gene: TRBV7-9
abundance: .
j_gene: TRBJ1-1
d_gene: .

CDR3nt: TGTGCCAGCAGCCTAGGGTTAGCGGGAGCGGGCCGTGAGCAGTTCTTC
CDR3aa: CASSLGLAGAGREQFF
v_gene: TRBV9
abundance: .
j_gene: TRBJ2-1
d_gene: TRBD2